Listed below are T cell receptor beta chains from one sample, sequenced in a study of blood T cells in healthy people across ages. TCRdb recomputed calls from the 5' RACE reads with MiXCR, one row per CDR3 protein. The repertoire includes about 1 million distinct CDR3 sequences, 45% of them detected once, and 18% sits in the top ten. Sample: blood. These receptor sequences come from a woman aged 55-70 years in good health. Each CDR3 is given with its conserved first and last residue. A D gene is named only where the DNA matches it firmly. A row's size may be missing; if present it is once, few, many or a size class.

V: TRBV12-3/TRBV12-4; D: TRBD2; size: -; J: TRBJ2-1; DNA: TGTGCCAGCAGTTTAGCGAGCGGGGGGGGCAGAGAGGAGTTCTTC; CDR3: CASSLASGGGREEFF
V: TRBV15; D: -; size: few; J: TRBJ2-1; DNA: TGTGCCACCAGCCGAGGGGGTGGCAATGAGCAGTTCTTC; CDR3: CATSRGGGNEQFF
V: TRBV12-3/TRBV12-4; D: -; size: -; J: TRBJ2-5; DNA: TGTGCCAGCAGTCCTTCTCCTGACAGGTTCGGACAGTACTTC; CDR3: CASSPSPDRFGQYF
V: TRBV12-3/TRBV12-4; D: TRBD2; size: few; J: TRBJ2-7; DNA: TGTGCCAGCAGTTCACGACTAGCGGGAGACAACGAGCAGTACTTC; CDR3: CASSSRLAGDNEQYF
V: TRBV5-4; D: -; size: -; J: TRBJ1-5; DNA: TGTGCCGACAGCTTTGGGGTGGGCAATCAGCCCCAGCATTTT; CDR3: CADSFGVGNQPQHF
V: TRBV3-1; D: TRBD1; size: -; J: TRBJ2-7; DNA: TGTGCCAGCAGCCACCCCGGGACAGGGGCCTACGAGCAGTACTTC; CDR3: CASSHPGTGAYEQYF
V: TRBV28; D: TRBD1; size: -; J: TRBJ1-5; DNA: TGTGCCAGCAGTCCCCGACAGGGAAGAAAGCCCCAGCATTTT; CDR3: CASSPRQGRKPQHF
V: TRBV29-1; D: -; size: -; J: TRBJ2-1; DNA: TGCAGCGGTCTAACGCCACAGGGTTACAATGAGCAGTTCTTC; CDR3: CSGLTPQGYNEQFF
V: TRBV20-1; D: TRBD2; size: few; J: TRBJ2-7; DNA: TGCAGTGCTAGACATCAGCGGGGACCCTACGAGCAGTACTTC; CDR3: CSARHQRGPYEQYF
V: TRBV6-2/TRBV6-3; D: TRBD2; size: few; J: TRBJ2-1; DNA: TGTGCCAGCAGTTACTCTAGCGGGAGGACCTACAATGAGCAGTTCTTC; CDR3: CASSYSSGRTYNEQFF
V: TRBV15; D: -; size: -; J: TRBJ2-5; DNA: TGTGCCACCAGCAGACGGGGGTCCCAAGAGACCCAGTACTTC; CDR3: CATSRRGSQETQYF
V: TRBV12-3/TRBV12-4; D: -; size: -; J: TRBJ2-3; DNA: TGTGCCAGCAGCCCGCAAGGGGATAAGCAGTATTTT; CDR3: CASSPQGDKQYF
V: TRBV10-1; D: -; size: few; J: TRBJ2-3; DNA: TGCGCCAGCAGTGGGCTAGTAGGCTCAGATACGCAGTATTTT; CDR3: CASSGLVGSDTQYF
V: TRBV20-1; D: -; size: few; J: TRBJ2-3; DNA: TGCAGTGCTAAGACAGGAATCAGCACAGATACGCAGTATTTT; CDR3: CSAKTGISTDTQYF
V: TRBV9; D: TRBD2; size: -; J: TRBJ2-7; DNA: TGTGCCAGCAGCGTAGACAGACTAGCGGCATCCTACGAGCAGTACTTC; CDR3: CASSVDRLAASYEQYF
V: TRBV20-1; D: -; size: few; J: TRBJ2-3; DNA: TGCAGTGCTAGAGACAGGAGACGCATAAGCACAGATACGCAGTATTTT; CDR3: CSARDRRRISTDTQYF
V: TRBV20-1; D: TRBD2; size: -; J: TRBJ2-7; DNA: TGCAGTGCTAGTGTAGTAGCGGGAGCCCACGAGCAGTACTTC; CDR3: CSASVVAGAHEQYF
V: TRBV20-1; D: -; size: -; J: TRBJ1-1; DNA: TGCAGTGCTAGTAAGGGGGATACTGAAGCTTTCTTT; CDR3: CSASKGDTEAFF
V: TRBV20-1; D: -; size: -; J: TRBJ1-1; DNA: TGCAGTGCTAGAGTACAGGGAGGGAGGTCTGAAGCTTTCTTT; CDR3: CSARVQGGRSEAFF
V: TRBV11-2; D: -; size: -; J: TRBJ2-5; DNA: TGTGCCAGCAGCCCGGGGACCTCCTTCTCGGGTGTGGAGACCCAGTACTTC; CDR3: CASSPGTSFSGVETQYF
V: TRBV7-3; D: TRBD2; size: -; J: TRBJ2-2; DNA: TGTGCCAGCAGCTTTCGACCGGGACTAGATGGGGCCGGGGAGCTGTTTTTT; CDR3: CASSFRPGLDGAGELFF